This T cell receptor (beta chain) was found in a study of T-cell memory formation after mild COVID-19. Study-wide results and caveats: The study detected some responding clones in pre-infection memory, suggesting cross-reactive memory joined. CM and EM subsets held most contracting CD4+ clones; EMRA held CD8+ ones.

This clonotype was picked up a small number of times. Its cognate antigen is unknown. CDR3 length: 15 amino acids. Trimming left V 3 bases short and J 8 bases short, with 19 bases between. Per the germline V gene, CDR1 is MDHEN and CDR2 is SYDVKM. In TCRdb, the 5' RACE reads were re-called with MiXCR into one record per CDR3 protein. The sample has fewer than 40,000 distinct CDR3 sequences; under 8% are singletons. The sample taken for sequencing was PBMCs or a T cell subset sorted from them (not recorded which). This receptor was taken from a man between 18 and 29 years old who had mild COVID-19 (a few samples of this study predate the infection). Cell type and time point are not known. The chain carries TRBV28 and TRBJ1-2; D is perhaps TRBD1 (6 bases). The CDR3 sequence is CASSFGAGAGEGYTF. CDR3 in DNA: TGTGCCAGCAGTTTCGGGGCAGGGGCAGGTGAAGGCTACACCTTC.